This section outlines one T cell receptor beta chain sequence together with its context. The sample is drawn from a study of blood T cell repertoires in COVID-19. Study context: Samples of COVID-19 (acute and convalescent) were obtained from the United States, Italy and Spain. The cDNA or gDNA used as material had been derived from T cells, B-cell-depleted T cells, or PBMCs.

Deletions cut 3 bases from V and 5 bases from J, with 13 bases between. This CDR3 spans 14 amino acids. Looked up from germline, CDR1 is KGHSH and CDR2 is LQKENI. The authors' processing: Estimation of nucleated cell counts was performed using reference gene primer amplification. Generated by immunoSEQ multiplex PCR, the TCRdb table keeps only in-frame clones and is missing some. V and J calls and clone size are those listed in that table; D and trimming were worked out from the DNA. The data contain around 85,000 clones, approximately 90% of them seen just once; the ten biggest clones take up 1.2%. Self-reported history from a screening survey and questionnaire set each donor's cohort.

The sequence derives from a woman in her forties or fifties with acute COVID-19. Sample: PBMCs or T cells enriched from blood (not recorded which). This rearrangement joins TRBV18 to TRBJ1-1; D gene unclear. The CDR3 is CASSPSYGETEAFF. The CDR3 coding sequence is TGTGCCAGCTCACCTAGCTACGGGGAAACTGAAGCTTTCTTT.